The 8 T cell receptor beta chains below come from one sample, sequenced in a study of cytomegalovirus exposure and HLA in healthy donors. The PCR used 60 Vbeta and 13 Jbeta primers. The assay was immunoSEQ multiplex PCR, and TCRdb's table has in-frame clones only and misses some. Of around 100,000 clones in the sample, roughly 76% are singletons; the top ten hold around 3.5%. Sequenced material: PBMCs. Receptor source: a man aged 40-55 years in good health and CMV-seronegative.

The rearrangement uses TRBV30 and TRBJ2-2; D is possibly TRBD1 (5 bases). CDR3 size: 13 residues. Germline V lookup: CDR1 GTSNPN, CDR2 SVGIG (reference sequence). V was pared by 4 bases and J by 5 bases, with 11 bases between. CDR3 sequence (DNA): TGTGCCTGGAATAAGGGGTTGACCGGGGAGCTGTTTTTT. It encodes CAWNKGLTGELFF.

V gene TRBV25-1 combines with J gene TRBJ2-5, with 7 bases identical to TRBD1. This CDR3 has 13 residues. Germline CDR1 MGHDK, CDR2 SYGVNS. After removal of 6 bases from V and 2 bases from J, the junction contained 3 bases not matched to a gene. The chain's CDR3 is CASSRDSQETQYF. In DNA form, the CDR3 reads TGTGCCAGCAGCCGGGACAGTCAAGAGACCCAGTACTTC.

CDR3 DNA: TGCGCCAGCAGCTTCACAGGCACAGATACGCAGTATTTT. Translation: CASSFTGTDTQYF. The V gene is TRBV5-1, the J gene TRBJ2-3; no reliable D call. The CDR3 loop spans 13 amino acids. The V gene's germline CDR1 is SGHRS and CDR2 YFSETQ. V lost 2 bases and J 1 base, leaving 5 bases between the germline ends.

The chain has TRBV29-1 and TRBJ2-3; TRBD1 is a possible D gene (6 bases). Trimming left V 1 base short and J 6 bases short, with 17 bases between. The CDR3 length is 15 residues. Germline V gives CDR1 SQVTM, CDR2 ANQGSEA. CDR3 DNA sequence: TGCAGCGTTGAAGTCTACGGACAGATAAGTGATACGCAGTATTTT. Protein product: CSVEVYGQISDTQYF.

A few counts support this clone. The chain combines TRBV12-5 with TRBJ2-7; 7 nucleotides match TRBD2. Germline assignment: CDR1 LGHNT and CDR2 FRNRAP. V shed 5 bases and J 12 bases; nucleotides not matched to a gene: 7. This CDR3 is 11 amino acids long. CDR3 DNA: TGTGCTAGTGGTGCAAGCGGGGAAGTGTACTTC. Its protein is CASGASGEVYF.

The genes are TRBV5-1 and TRBJ1-6; D unresolved. V lost 4 bases and J 7 bases, leaving 12 bases between the germline ends. Germline-derived CDR1 and CDR2 are SGHRS and YFSETQ. CDR3 length: 14 amino acids. CDR3 bases: TGCGCCAGCAGCCAAGAGAGGAGGAATTCACCCCTCCACTTT. It is translated as CASSQERRNSPLHF.

The CDR3 bases are TGTGCCAGCAGTGAAGGGGACAGGGGCGAGCAGTACTTC. It specifies CASSEGDRGEQYF. The chain couples TRBV6-1 to TRBJ2-7, with TRBD1 matching 10 bases. This CDR3 is built from 13 residues. Germline-derived CDR1 and CDR2 are MNHNS and SASEGT. V dropped 1 base and J dropped 6; count of bases not matched to a gene: 0.

On this clone itself: This is likely a read error, given that the CDR3 carries no conserved phenylalanine or tryptophan at its end. No DNA is shown, since the ends of the CDR3 on it are uncertain; the CDR3 is the one TCRdb lists. The genes are TRBV5-1 and TRBJ1-1; the tabulated D call, TRBD1, remains unverified against the DNA. The CDR3 sequence runs 15 residues, both termini included. The germline V gene encodes CDR1 SGHRS and CDR2 YFSETQ. The chain's CDR3 is CASSLSPQTNTEALV.